Shown below are 20 T cell receptor beta chains from a single sample sequenced in a study of radiotherapy plus CTLA-4 blockade in lung cancer. Profiled with immunoSEQ multiplex PCR; TCRdb holds only in-frame clones, not every one. This sample yields some 110,000 clones, of which just under 90% are seen a single time; approximately 7% belongs to the top ten. The sequences come from peripheral blood, collected from a patient treated with radiotherapy plus ipilimumab. The receptors were sampled from a human donor with non-small cell lung cancer that progressed on radiotherapy plus ipilimumab.

The CDR3 coding sequence is TGTGCCAGCAGGACAGGAGCAGATACGCAGTATTTT. It encodes CASRTGADTQYF. The chain joins TRBV2 to TRBJ2-3, with D tentatively TRBD1 (6 bases). The CDR3 is 12 residues long. V lost 6 bases to trimming and J lost 4 bases, with 8 bases between them. In germline, CDR1 is SNHLY, CDR2 FYNNEI.

This clone was counted once. This rearrangement joins TRBV29-1 to TRBJ2-3; 15 bases map to TRBD2. The CDR3 length is 17 residues. The germline CDR1 and CDR2 sequences are SQVTM and ANQGSEA. The J segment lost 5 bases and the V segment lost 0 bases, leaving 6 bases of the junction unmatched. The CDR3 DNA reads TGCAGCGTTGAAGATATGGGACTAGCGGGAGGTGTAGATACGCAGTATTTT. As protein: CSVEDMGLAGGVDTQYF.

The rearrangement joins TRBV7-9 to TRBJ2-3; 11 nucleotides match TRBD2. The CDR3 is 18 residues long. Germline CDR1 is SEHNR and CDR2 is FQNEAQ (reference sequence). V was pared by 3 bases and J by 2 bases, with 10 bases of the junction left unmatched. CDR3 sequence: CASSFGTASGRNTDTQYF. The CDR3 nucleotides are TGTGCCAGCAGCTTTGGTACTGCTAGCGGGAGGAACACAGATACGCAGTATTTT.

CDR3 protein: CASSYVYPGELFF. In DNA form, the CDR3 reads TGTGCCAGCAGTTACGTATATCCGGGGGAGCTGTTTTTT. V is TRBV6-5 and J is TRBJ2-2; no clear D gene. Germline CDR1 and CDR2: MNHEY and SVGAGI. The CDR3 runs 13 residues. Trimming left V 2 bases short and J 8 bases short, with 9 bases between.

V gene TRBV6-5 combines with J gene TRBJ1-1; D is unclear. V lost 6 bases and J lost 4, with 15 bases in between. CDR1 MNHEY and CDR2 SVGAGI come from the germline V gene. The length of the CDR3 is 14 residues. Here the CDR3 reads CASSRVELSTEAFF. The CDR3 region has the DNA TGTGCCAGCAGCCGTGTGGAGTTGAGCACTGAAGCTTTCTTT.

This chain uses TRBV18 with TRBJ1-2; 11 bases fit TRBD1. The J segment lost 8 bases and the V segment lost 8 bases, leaving 7 bases of the junction unmatched. Germline-derived CDR1 and CDR2 are KGHSH and LQKENI. The CDR3 spans 13 residues. The CDR3 DNA sequence: TGTGCCAGCGGCGGACAGGGGGCAGGAGGCTACACCTTC. Amino acid sequence: CASGGQGAGGYTF.

V usage is TRBV14 and J usage is TRBJ1-1; 8 bases map to TRBD1. From germline, CDR1 is SGHDN and CDR2 FVKESK. Unmatched junction bases numbered 4, after V lost 2 bases and J lost 11 bases. This CDR3 comprises 12 residues. CDR3 sequence reads: CASSQSDRVAFF. The CDR3 DNA reads as TGTGCCAGCAGCCAATCGGACAGGGTTGCTTTCTTT. The variable domain in full, with the rest retrieved from reference TRBV14 and TRBJ1-1, is EAGVTQFPSHSVIEKGQTVTLRCDPISGHDNLYWYRRVMGKEIKFLLHFVKESKQDESGMPNNRFLAERTGGTYSTLKVQPAELEDSGVYFCASSQSDRVAFFGQGTRLTVV.

This chain uses TRBV19 with TRBJ1-1, with D tentatively TRBD1 (6 bases). Between the trimmed V and J ends, which lost 2 bases and 3 bases, there was a span of 19 bases. Germline V lookup: CDR1 LNHDA, CDR2 SQIVND (reference sequence). The CDR3 loop spans 17 amino acids. In DNA form, the CDR3 reads TGTGCCAGTAGTATAAAGCCCCCCGACAGGAGGTACACTGAAGCTTTCTTT. Translating it yields CASSIKPPDRRYTEAFF.

The gene calls are TRBV27 and TRBJ2-5, with 8 bases fitting TRBD1. The V gene's germline CDR1 is MNHEY and CDR2 SMNVEV (reference sequence). The CDR3 consists of 15 residues. The V segment lost 5 bases and the J segment 5 bases; nucleotides outside the gene matches: 10. CDR3 amino acids: CASSPTRGQRETQYF. CDR3 coding DNA: TGTGCCAGCAGTCCAACCAGGGGGCAGAGGGAGACCCAGTACTTC.

V and J are TRBV9 and TRBJ1-2, with D perhaps TRBD1 (5 bases). Trimming stripped 6 bases from V and 4 bases from J, with 10 bases between. CDR1 is SGDLS and CDR2 is YYNGEE in the germline V gene. The CDR3 consists of 12 residues. This chain's CDR3 is CASKTEFYGYTF. The DNA for the CDR3 is TGTGCCAGCAAGACAGAATTCTATGGCTACACCTTC.

This chain joins TRBV21-1 and TRBJ2-1; TRBD1 is the table's D call, not checked against the DNA. TRBV21-1 is a pseudogene locus. This CDR3 comprises 14 residues. This CDR3 is CASNDRDVYNEQFF. Here the CDR3 DNA reads TGTGCCAGCAACGACAGGGACGTTTACAATGAGCAGTTCTTC.

V gene TRBV6-1 combines with J gene TRBJ2-7; 9 nucleotides align to TRBD1. The CDR3 sequence is 15 residues long. CDR1 and CDR2 (germline): MNHNS, SASEGT. Trimming at V came to 4 bases and at J to 4 bases, leaving 8 bases not matched to a gene. CDR3 amino acids: CASSAYRDRVYEQYF. CDR3 sequence (DNA): TGTGCCAGCAGTGCATACCGGGACAGGGTTTACGAGCAGTACTTC.

The chain has TRBV5-1 and TRBJ2-2; D unresolved. Trimming stripped 7 bases from V and 5 bases from J, with 21 bases between. Germline V CDR1 and CDR2: SGHRS, YFSETQ. This CDR3 has 16 residues. The CDR3 loop reads CASRPRGFLQTGELFF. The CDR3, as DNA: TGCGCCAGCCGTCCGCGTGGCTTTCTTCAAACCGGGGAGCTGTTTTTT.

The rearrangement links TRBV19 to TRBJ2-3, with TRBD2 matching over 10 bases. J was trimmed by 6 bases and V by 5 bases; bases with no gene match: 5. The length of the CDR3 is 14 residues. CDR1 is LNHDA and CDR2 is SQIVND in the germline V gene (reference sequence). CDR3 sequence reads: CASSEGLASDTQYF. DNA for the CDR3: TGTGCCAGTAGTGAGGGACTAGCGTCGGATACGCAGTATTTT.

The genes are TRBV5-4 and TRBJ2-5; 7 bases are shared with TRBD2. This CDR3 is built from 16 residues. Looked up from germline, CDR1 is SGHNT and CDR2 is YYREEE (reference sequence). J lost 3 bases, V lost 0 bases, and 8 bases had no gene match. CDR3: CASSLAAGRGKETQYF. The CDR3 bases are TGTGCCAGCAGCTTGGCGGCAGGGAGGGGAAAAGAGACCCAGTACTTC.

The rearrangement uses TRBV19 and TRBJ1-5; 10 bases map to TRBD1. Germline V gives CDR1 LNHDA, CDR2 SQIVND (reference sequence). The V and J ends lost 3 bases and 6 bases, in that order; junction bases with no gene match: 11. CDR3 length equals 17 residues. The CDR3 sequence is CASSIIRDRGVGQPQHF. As DNA, the CDR3 is TGTGCCAGTAGTATTATCCGGGACAGGGGTGTCGGTCAGCCCCAGCATTTT.

The V gene is TRBV5-1, the J gene TRBJ1-5, with no clear D. The CDR3 sequence is 13 residues long. CDR1 is SGHRS, CDR2 YFSETQ, per germline. Deletions cut 0 bases from V and 3 bases from J, with 4 bases between. The DNA of the CDR3 is TGCGCCAGCAGCTTGGGTCTCAATCAGCCCCAGCATTTT. Its translation is CASSLGLNQPQHF. The full variable domain, rest sourced from reference TRBV5-1 and TRBJ1-5, is KAGVTQTPRYLIKTRGQQVTLSCSPISGHRSVSWYQQTPGQGLQFLFEYFSETQRNKGNFPGRFSGRQFSNSRSEMNVSTLELGDSALYLCASSLGLNQPQHFGDGTRLSIL.

The chain has TRBV11-2 and TRBJ1-1; D not resolved. V lost 5 bases, J lost 3 bases, and 10 bases lay in between. The CDR3 totals 13 residues. CDR1 and CDR2 (germline): SGHAT, FQNNGV. CDR3 nucleotides: TGTGCCAGCAGCCTAGGGTTGGACACTGAAGCTTTCTTT. Its protein product is CASSLGLDTEAFF.

The rearrangement uses TRBV18 and TRBJ1-5; 10 positions agree with TRBD1. Germline V gene sequence: CDR1 KGHSH, CDR2 LQKENI. The J segment lost 7 bases and the V segment lost 4 bases, leaving 7 bases of the junction unmatched. CDR3 size: 15 residues. The CDR3 coding sequence is TGTGCCAGCTCACGGGACAGGGGCTCGGAACAGCCCCAGCATTTT. Encoded protein: CASSRDRGSEQPQHF.

This clone showed up just once. The chain employs TRBV5-1 and TRBJ2-5; D unclear. The J call could be wrong; TRBJ2-7 is a better fit for the DNA end. Per germline, CDR1 SGHRS and CDR2 YFSETQ. This CDR3 contains 18 residues. CDR3 nucleotides: TGCGCCAGCACCCCGGGCCCGTCAGGAACAGTCAGCGCCTACGAGCAGTACTTC. It yields the protein CASTPGPSGTVSAYEQYF.